This T cell receptor (beta chain) stems from a study of neurological immune-mediated disorders. On the study more broadly: There were roughly 35 multiple sclerosis patients. Of these, around 30 had relapsing-remitting MS and 3 had secondary progressive MS.

The cDNA was synthesized by means of template-switch 5'RACE, which was carried out with 10-nucleotide random UMIs. TCRdb ran MiXCR on the 5' RACE reads and lists one entry per CDR3 protein. The sample has 100,000 to 150,000 distinct CDR3 sequences; around 3% are singletons. Germline CDR1 and CDR2: SEHNR and FQNEAQ (reference sequence). The length of the CDR3 is 15 residues. Trimming removed 4 bases from V and 4 bases from J, with 17 bases in between. This clonotype was observed many times. The clonotype was recovered from a woman under 40 with multiple sclerosis. The chain carries TRBV7-9 and TRBJ2-7; D is unclear. Sample: PBMCs. The CDR3 region has the DNA TGTGCCAGCAGCTACCCCGCGGCAGGAGAGTACGAGCAGTACTTC. This sequence encodes CASSYPAAGEYEQYF.